The rows below give T cell receptor beta chains drawn from one sample of a study of T cell repertoires in cytomegalovirus infection. TCRdb ran MiXCR on the reads and lists one entry per CDR3 protein. This table has 550,000 to 700,000 distinct CDR3 sequences, approximately 40% appearing once. No antigen has been assigned to these receptors. Sequenced here: cultured PBMCs, sampled from culture after CMV antigen stimulation. The receptors shown here come from a human donor in good health (CMV status not recorded). Some clones in this sample may be carry-over from other donors' samples. CDR3s include the opening cysteine and the closing phenylalanine or tryptophan. D genes are given only for firm matches. Expanded clones get a size class; other rows say once, few or many, or leave the size out.

v_call: TRBV7-9
clone_size: few
j_call: TRBJ1-5
d_call: .
cdr3_nt: TGTGCCAGCAGCACAGGGTTTAATCAGCCCCAGCATTTT
cdr3_aa: CASSTGFNQPQHF

v_call: TRBV12-5
clone_size: .
j_call: TRBJ2-7
d_call: .
cdr3_nt: TGTGCTAGTGGTTTGCCGTCGGACAGATCATACGAGCAGTACTTC
cdr3_aa: CASGLPSDRSYEQYF

v_call: TRBV2
clone_size: .
j_call: TRBJ2-7
d_call: TRBD1
cdr3_nt: TGTGCCAGCGCCGGTGGGGGACAGGGTCCCTACGAGCAGTACTTC
cdr3_aa: CASAGGGQGPYEQYF

v_call: TRBV7-2
clone_size: .
j_call: TRBJ2-2
d_call: .
cdr3_nt: TGTGCCAGCAGCTTAGGCGAGACGGGACACACCGGGGAGCTGTTTTTT
cdr3_aa: CASSLGETGHTGELFF

v_call: TRBV6-5
clone_size: few
j_call: TRBJ1-1
d_call: TRBD1
cdr3_nt: TGTGCCAGCAGTTACGACAGGGAGGTCCCTGAAGCTTTCTTT
cdr3_aa: CASSYDREVPEAFF

v_call: TRBV10-3
clone_size: few
j_call: TRBJ1-5
d_call: TRBD1
cdr3_nt: TGTGCCATAACAGGGGACGCAAATCAGCCCCAGCATTTT
cdr3_aa: CAITGDANQPQHF

v_call: TRBV18
clone_size: .
j_call: TRBJ1-4
d_call: TRBD1
cdr3_nt: TGTGCCAGCTCGCGGGACAGGGGTACCGAAAAACTGTTTTTT
cdr3_aa: CASSRDRGTEKLFF

v_call: TRBV7-8
clone_size: few
j_call: TRBJ2-3
d_call: TRBD2
cdr3_nt: TGTGCCAGCAGCACCGGACTAGCGGGGGACCACCCTAGCACAGATACGCAGTATTTT
cdr3_aa: CASSTGLAGDHPSTDTQYF

v_call: TRBV7-2
clone_size: many
j_call: TRBJ1-1
d_call: .
cdr3_nt: TGTGCCAGCAGCCGAAGCGGCAGCCCGAACACTGAAGCTTTCTTT
cdr3_aa: CASSRSGSPNTEAFF

v_call: TRBV2
clone_size: .
j_call: TRBJ1-1
d_call: .
cdr3_nt: TGTGCCAGCAGCGAGGGTGGGGCCACTGAAGCTTTCTTT
cdr3_aa: CASSEGGATEAFF

v_call: TRBV7-3
clone_size: .
j_call: TRBJ2-2
d_call: .
cdr3_nt: TGTGCCAGCAGCGGAACAGGCGGCGGTGAATCCGGGGAGCTGTTTTTT
cdr3_aa: CASSGTGGGESGELFF

v_call: TRBV2
clone_size: .
j_call: TRBJ2-7
d_call: .
cdr3_nt: TGTGCCAGCGCGGACTACGAGCAGTACTTC
cdr3_aa: CASADYEQYF

v_call: TRBV4-1
clone_size: .
j_call: TRBJ2-5
d_call: .
cdr3_nt: TGCGCCAGCAGCCCCGACTGGCGAGAGACCCAGTACTTC
cdr3_aa: CASSPDWRETQYF

v_call: TRBV6-5
clone_size: few
j_call: TRBJ2-2
d_call: .
cdr3_nt: TGTGCCAGCAGTTATGGTGGGAGCGGGGAGCTGTTTTTT
cdr3_aa: CASSYGGSGELFF

v_call: TRBV19
clone_size: .
j_call: TRBJ1-2
d_call: .
cdr3_nt: TGTGCCAGTATGCAAGGGTATAACTATGGCTACACCTTC
cdr3_aa: CASMQGYNYGYTF

v_call: TRBV12-5
clone_size: .
j_call: TRBJ2-2
d_call: .
cdr3_nt: TGTGCTAGTGGTTCGAGGTGGACCGGGGAGCTGTTTTTT
cdr3_aa: CASGSRWTGELFF

v_call: TRBV2
clone_size: .
j_call: TRBJ1-5
d_call: .
cdr3_nt: TGTGCCAGCAGTGAGCAGGGCAATCAGCCCCAGCATTTT
cdr3_aa: CASSEQGNQPQHF

v_call: TRBV7-2
clone_size: .
j_call: TRBJ2-2
d_call: .
cdr3_nt: TGTGCCAGCACCCCTCGGACACTGCTAGATACCGGGGAGCTGTTTTTT
cdr3_aa: CASTPRTLLDTGELFF

v_call: TRBV7-2
clone_size: few
j_call: TRBJ2-7
d_call: TRBD2
cdr3_nt: TGTGCCAGCAGCCGACCGGGACTAGTGCGGGAGCAGTACTTC
cdr3_aa: CASSRPGLVREQYF

v_call: TRBV6-5
clone_size: few
j_call: TRBJ2-6
d_call: .
cdr3_nt: TGTGCCAGCACACCCCGCGGACCTGGGGCCAACGTCCTGACTTTC
cdr3_aa: CASTPRGPGANVLTF

v_call: TRBV19
clone_size: .
j_call: TRBJ1-2
d_call: TRBD1
cdr3_nt: TGTGCCAGTAGGAACACTAGGACAGGCGAGTATGGCTACACCTTC
cdr3_aa: CASRNTRTGEYGYTF

v_call: TRBV5-6
clone_size: once
j_call: TRBJ2-3
d_call: .
cdr3_nt: TGTGCCAGCAGCCCGGGGATACTGCGCACAGATACGCAGTATTTT
cdr3_aa: CASSPGILRTDTQYF

v_call: TRBV27
clone_size: .
j_call: TRBJ2-1
d_call: .
cdr3_nt: TGTGCCAGCATAGCGAGTCACAATGAGCAGTTCTTC
cdr3_aa: CASIASHNEQFF